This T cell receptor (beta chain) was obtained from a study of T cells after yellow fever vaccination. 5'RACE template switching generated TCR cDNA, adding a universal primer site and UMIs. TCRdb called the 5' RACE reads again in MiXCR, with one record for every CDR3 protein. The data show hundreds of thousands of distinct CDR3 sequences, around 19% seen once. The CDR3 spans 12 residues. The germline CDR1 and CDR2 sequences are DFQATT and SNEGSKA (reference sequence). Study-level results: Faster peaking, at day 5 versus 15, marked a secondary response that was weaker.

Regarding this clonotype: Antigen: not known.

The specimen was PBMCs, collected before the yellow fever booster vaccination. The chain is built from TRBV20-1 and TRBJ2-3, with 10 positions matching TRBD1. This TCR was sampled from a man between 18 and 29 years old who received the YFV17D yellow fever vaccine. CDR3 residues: CSVGTGVDTQYF. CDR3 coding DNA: TGCTCAGTTGGGACAGGGGTGGATACGCAGTATTTT.